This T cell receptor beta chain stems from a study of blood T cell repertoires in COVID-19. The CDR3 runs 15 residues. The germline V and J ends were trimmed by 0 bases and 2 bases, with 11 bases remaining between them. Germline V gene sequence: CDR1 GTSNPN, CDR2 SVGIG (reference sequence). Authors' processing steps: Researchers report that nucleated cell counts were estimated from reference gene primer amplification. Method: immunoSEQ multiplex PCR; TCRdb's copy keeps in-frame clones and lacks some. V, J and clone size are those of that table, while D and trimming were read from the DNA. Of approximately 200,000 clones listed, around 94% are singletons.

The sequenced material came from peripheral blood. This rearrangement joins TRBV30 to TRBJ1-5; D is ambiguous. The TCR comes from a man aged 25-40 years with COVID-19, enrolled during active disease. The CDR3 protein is CAWSVSVNGNQPQHF. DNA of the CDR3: TGTGCCTGGAGTGTAAGCGTCAATGGCAATCAGCCCCAGCATTTT.